These T cell receptor beta chains were read from a single sample in a study of blood T cell repertoires in COVID-19. This table comes from immunoSEQ multiplex PCR, and its TCRdb copy is limited to in-frame clones, with some not included. The table includes 80,000 or so clones, about nine tenths detected once. Sequenced sample: peripheral blood. The receptors were gathered from a woman aged 55-69 years with acute or convalescent COVID-19. CDR3s include the opening cysteine and the closing phenylalanine or tryptophan. The order of the fields is clone size, J gene, V gene, D gene, CDR3 protein, CDR3 DNA. A D gene is named only where the DNA matches it firmly. The size of a clone is reported for some rows only, either as once, few or many, or as a class for expanded clones.

abundance: NA
j_gene: TRBJ2-7
v_gene: TRBV7-2
d_gene: TRBD1
CDR3aa: CASSEQGGREYEQYF
CDR3nt: TGTGCCAGCAGCGAACAGGGGGGCCGGGAGTACGAGCAGTACTTC

abundance: NA
j_gene: TRBJ1-2
v_gene: TRBV6-5
d_gene: TRBD1
CDR3aa: CASSYSLRGNYYGYTF
CDR3nt: TGTGCCAGCAGTTACTCGCTCAGGGGGAATTACTATGGCTACACCTTC

abundance: NA
j_gene: TRBJ2-3
v_gene: TRBV9
d_gene: NA
CDR3aa: CASSPGVTDTQYF
CDR3nt: TGTGCCAGCAGCCCGGGAGTCACAGATACGCAGTATTTT

abundance: NA
j_gene: TRBJ2-1
v_gene: TRBV19
d_gene: NA
CDR3aa: CASSMRGQVAGEQFF
CDR3nt: TGTGCCAGTAGTATGCGGGGGCAAGTAGCGGGTGAGCAGTTCTTC

abundance: NA
j_gene: TRBJ2-1
v_gene: TRBV7-9
d_gene: TRBD2
CDR3aa: CASSITSAALVGHEQFF
CDR3nt: TGTGCCAGCAGCATCACTAGCGCCGCACTCGTCGGGCATGAGCAGTTCTTC

abundance: NA
j_gene: TRBJ1-1
v_gene: TRBV30
d_gene: NA
CDR3aa: CAGGLNTEAFF
CDR3nt: TGTGCCGGAGGGCTGAACACTGAAGCTTTCTTT

abundance: NA
j_gene: TRBJ2-2
v_gene: TRBV3-1/TRBV3-2
d_gene: TRBD2
CDR3aa: CASSQVLGVGSGRATGELFF
CDR3nt: TGTGCCAGCAGCCAAGTCTTGGGGGTTGGTAGCGGGAGGGCCACCGGGGAGCTGTTTTTT

abundance: NA
j_gene: TRBJ2-4
v_gene: TRBV24-1
d_gene: NA
CDR3aa: CATSEASELAKNIQYF
CDR3nt: TGTGCCACCAGTGAAGCTAGCGAACTAGCCAAAAACATTCAGTACTTC

abundance: NA
j_gene: TRBJ2-7
v_gene: TRBV7-3
d_gene: TRBD1
CDR3aa: CASSYPCGGQPYEQYF
CDR3nt: TGTGCCAGCAGCTATCCCTGTGGGGGACAGCCCTACGAGCAGTACTTC

abundance: NA
j_gene: TRBJ1-1
v_gene: TRBV7-9
d_gene: NA
CDR3aa: CASSSRGISKLTEAFF
CDR3nt: TGTGCCAGCAGCTCCCGGGGGATTTCTAAACTCACTGAAGCTTTCTTT

abundance: NA
j_gene: TRBJ2-1
v_gene: TRBV27
d_gene: TRBD2
CDR3aa: CATSRGGEIWEQFF
CDR3nt: TGTGCCACCAGTCGCGGGGGTGAGATTTGGGAGCAGTTCTTC

abundance: few
j_gene: TRBJ1-2
v_gene: TRBV28
d_gene: TRBD1
CDR3aa: CASSHRTGSSVRGYTF
CDR3nt: TGTGCCAGCAGTCACCGGACAGGGTCCTCCGTACGGGGCTACACCTTC

abundance: NA
j_gene: TRBJ1-3
v_gene: TRBV7-7
d_gene: NA
CDR3aa: CASSLASGAGNTIYF
CDR3nt: TGTGCCAGCAGCTTGGCGAGCGGAGCTGGAAACACCATATATTTT

abundance: NA
j_gene: TRBJ1-4
v_gene: TRBV28
d_gene: NA
CDR3aa: CASSRLSGATNEKLFF
CDR3nt: TGTGCCAGCAGTCGTCTTTCGGGAGCAACTAATGAAAAACTGTTTTTT

abundance: NA
j_gene: TRBJ1-5
v_gene: TRBV6-2/TRBV6-3
d_gene: TRBD1
CDR3aa: CASSRDRGYSNQPQHF
CDR3nt: TGTGCCAGCAGTCGGGACAGGGGATATAGCAATCAGCCCCAGCATTTT

abundance: NA
j_gene: TRBJ2-7
v_gene: TRBV28
d_gene: TRBD2
CDR3aa: CASSLRLAQLRNYEQYF
CDR3nt: TGTGCCAGCAGTTTAAGACTAGCTCAGCTCCGAAACTACGAGCAGTACTTC

abundance: few
j_gene: TRBJ1-5
v_gene: TRBV6-2/TRBV6-3
d_gene: TRBD1
CDR3aa: CASSPHSGQGREPQHF
CDR3nt: TGTGCCAGCAGTCCCCATTCCGGACAGGGAAGGGAGCCCCAGCATTTT

abundance: NA
j_gene: TRBJ2-7
v_gene: TRBV5-4
d_gene: NA
CDR3aa: CASIDPEASYEQYF
CDR3nt: TGTGCCAGCATCGACCCCGAGGCCTCCTACGAGCAGTACTTC

abundance: NA
j_gene: TRBJ1-1
v_gene: TRBV6-5
d_gene: NA
CDR3aa: CASSYSSGYMNTEAFF
CDR3nt: TGTGCCAGCAGTTACTCGAGCGGGTACATGAACACTGAAGCTTTCTTT

abundance: once
j_gene: TRBJ2-7
v_gene: TRBV20-1
d_gene: NA
CDR3aa: CSARDNEQYF
CDR3nt: TGCAGTGCTAGAGATAACGAGCAGTACTTC

abundance: NA
j_gene: TRBJ1-2
v_gene: TRBV28
d_gene: NA
CDR3aa: CASSRQDHYGYTF
CDR3nt: TGTGCCAGCAGCCGACAGGACCACTATGGCTACACCTTC

abundance: NA
j_gene: TRBJ1-3
v_gene: TRBV7-9
d_gene: NA
CDR3aa: CASSNPGLHSGNTIYF
CDR3nt: TGTGCCAGCAGTAATCCGGGACTTCACTCTGGAAACACCATATATTTT

abundance: NA
j_gene: TRBJ2-1
v_gene: TRBV2
d_gene: TRBD2
CDR3aa: CASSHTSEKRTKQFF
CDR3nt: TGTGCCAGCAGTCACACTAGCGAAAAAAGAACGAAGCAGTTCTTC

abundance: NA
j_gene: TRBJ1-1
v_gene: TRBV6-2/TRBV6-3
d_gene: NA
CDR3aa: CASSPGDQNTEAFF
CDR3nt: TGTGCCAGCAGTCCAGGGGACCAGAACACTGAAGCTTTCTTT

abundance: NA
j_gene: TRBJ1-1
v_gene: TRBV6-5
d_gene: NA
CDR3aa: CASIIKRAGTEAFF
CDR3nt: TGTGCCAGCATTATTAAGAGGGCAGGCACTGAAGCTTTCTTT

abundance: NA
j_gene: TRBJ2-3
v_gene: TRBV18
d_gene: NA
CDR3aa: CASSPRREVGTDTQYF
CDR3nt: TGTGCCAGCTCACCACGGAGGGAAGTAGGCACAGATACGCAGTATTTT

abundance: NA
j_gene: TRBJ1-1
v_gene: TRBV7-9
d_gene: NA
CDR3aa: CASSLASVEAFF
CDR3nt: TGTGCCAGCAGCTTAGCGAGTGTTGAAGCTTTCTTT

abundance: NA
j_gene: TRBJ1-4
v_gene: TRBV30
d_gene: TRBD1
CDR3aa: CAWSPLGQSNEKLFF
CDR3nt: TGTGCCTGGAGTCCCTTGGGACAGTCTAATGAAAAACTGTTTTTT

abundance: few
j_gene: TRBJ1-1
v_gene: TRBV7-2
d_gene: NA
CDR3aa: CASSLVGGNEAFF
CDR3nt: TGTGCCAGCAGCTTAGTAGGGGGAAATGAAGCTTTCTTT

abundance: NA
j_gene: TRBJ1-3
v_gene: TRBV7-6
d_gene: NA
CDR3aa: CASSLRTIGNTIYF
CDR3nt: TGTGCCAGCAGCTTACGGACAATAGGAAACACCATATATTTT

abundance: NA
j_gene: TRBJ1-2
v_gene: TRBV19
d_gene: NA
CDR3aa: CASRRGAGGFANYGYTF
CDR3nt: TGTGCCAGTAGGAGGGGAGCTGGGGGGTTCGCTAACTATGGCTACACCTTC

abundance: NA
j_gene: TRBJ1-2
v_gene: TRBV3-1/TRBV3-2
d_gene: TRBD1
CDR3aa: CASTLYGGRGPYGYTF
CDR3nt: TGTGCCAGCACCCTATATGGGGGCAGGGGGCCTTATGGCTACACCTTC

abundance: NA
j_gene: TRBJ2-1
v_gene: TRBV5-6
d_gene: TRBD1
CDR3aa: CASSSGTGRSKVF
CDR3nt: TGTGCCAGCAGCTCCGGGACAGGGAGGAGCAAGGTCTTC

abundance: NA
j_gene: TRBJ2-7
v_gene: TRBV5-4
d_gene: NA
CDR3aa: CASGGPYEQYF
CDR3nt: TGTGCCTCCGGGGGGCCCTACGAGCAGTACTTC

abundance: NA
j_gene: TRBJ2-2
v_gene: TRBV19
d_gene: NA
CDR3aa: CASSIFGGTNTGELFF
CDR3nt: TGTGCCAGTAGTATATTCGGAGGTACGAACACCGGGGAGCTGTTTTTT

abundance: NA
j_gene: TRBJ1-6
v_gene: TRBV7-3
d_gene: TRBD1
CDR3aa: CASSLMKAGGVGGSPLHF
CDR3nt: TGTGCCAGCAGCTTAATGAAGGCAGGGGGCGTAGGTGGCTCACCCCTCCACTTT

abundance: NA
j_gene: TRBJ2-1
v_gene: TRBV5-1
d_gene: TRBD1
CDR3aa: CASTYTGESYNEQFF
CDR3nt: TGCGCCAGCACCTACACAGGGGAATCCTACAATGAGCAGTTCTTC

abundance: NA
j_gene: TRBJ1-5
v_gene: TRBV21-1
d_gene: NA
CDR3aa: CASSNGEGNQPQHF
CDR3nt: TGTGCCAGCAGCAATGGAGAGGGAAATCAGCCCCAGCATTTT

abundance: NA
j_gene: TRBJ2-7
v_gene: TRBV19
d_gene: TRBD2
CDR3aa: CASSIGLAGGYEQYF
CDR3nt: TGTGCCAGTAGTATAGGCCTAGCGGGAGGATACGAGCAGTACTTC

abundance: few
j_gene: TRBJ1-2
v_gene: TRBV19
d_gene: TRBD1
CDR3aa: CASSIDWTGGKGNNYGYTF
CDR3nt: TGTGCCAGTAGTATAGACTGGACAGGGGGCAAGGGTAATAACTATGGCTACACCTTC

abundance: NA
j_gene: TRBJ2-1
v_gene: TRBV4-3
d_gene: TRBD1
CDR3aa: CASSHRQGGNEQFF
CDR3nt: TGCGCCAGCAGCCACCGACAGGGCGGTAATGAGCAGTTCTTC

abundance: NA
j_gene: TRBJ2-7
v_gene: TRBV13
d_gene: NA
CDR3aa: CASSDLRLLPYEQYF
CDR3nt: TGTGCCAGCAGCGACCTCAGACTGCTTCCTTACGAGCAGTACTTC

abundance: NA
j_gene: TRBJ2-4
v_gene: TRBV30
d_gene: NA
CDR3aa: CACIAVAKNIQYF
CDR3nt: TGTGCCTGCATAGCGGTAGCCAAAAACATTCAGTACTTC

abundance: NA
j_gene: TRBJ2-7
v_gene: TRBV28
d_gene: TRBD2
CDR3aa: CASSPAGGSSYEQYF
CDR3nt: TGTGCCAGCAGCCCCGCGGGCGGGAGTTCCTACGAGCAGTACTTC

abundance: NA
j_gene: TRBJ2-3
v_gene: TRBV20-1
d_gene: TRBD1
CDR3aa: CSASWTGGDDTQYF
CDR3nt: TGCAGTGCTAGTTGGACAGGGGGCGATGATACGCAGTATTTT

abundance: NA
j_gene: TRBJ1-6
v_gene: TRBV23-1
d_gene: NA
CDR3aa: CASSIHGGGDGDHNSPLHF
CDR3nt: TGCGCCAGCAGTATCCACGGGGGAGGTGATGGGGACCATAATTCACCCCTCCACTTT

abundance: NA
j_gene: TRBJ2-7
v_gene: TRBV5-1
d_gene: TRBD1
CDR3aa: CASSPDRDPYEQYF
CDR3nt: TGCGCCAGCAGCCCCGACAGGGACCCCTACGAGCAGTACTTC

abundance: NA
j_gene: TRBJ2-7
v_gene: TRBV27
d_gene: TRBD2
CDR3aa: CASSRGGEQYF
CDR3nt: TGTGCCAGCAGCCGGGGGGGGGAGCAGTACTTC

abundance: NA
j_gene: TRBJ2-7
v_gene: TRBV7-2
d_gene: TRBD1
CDR3aa: CASSNRDRVFYEQYF
CDR3nt: TGTGCCAGCAGCAACCGGGACAGGGTTTTCTACGAGCAGTACTTC

abundance: NA
j_gene: TRBJ2-3
v_gene: TRBV28
d_gene: TRBD2
CDR3aa: CASSLGGTSGGTDTQYF
CDR3nt: TGTGCCAGCAGTTTGGGAGGGACTAGCGGAGGGACAGATACGCAGTATTTT

abundance: NA
j_gene: TRBJ2-7
v_gene: TRBV6-5
d_gene: NA
CDR3aa: CASGTQGSSSYEQYF
CDR3nt: TGTGCCAGCGGTACACAGGGCTCTTCGTCCTACGAGCAGTACTTC

abundance: NA
j_gene: TRBJ2-1
v_gene: TRBV7-4
d_gene: NA
CDR3aa: CASSLGWRRGSYNEQFF
CDR3nt: TGTGCCAGCAGCTTAGGATGGCGGAGAGGCTCCTACAATGAGCAGTTCTTC

abundance: NA
j_gene: TRBJ1-5
v_gene: TRBV7-2
d_gene: NA
CDR3aa: CASSRSRGNQPQHF
CDR3nt: TGTGCCAGCAGCCGGTCGAGGGGCAATCAGCCCCAGCATTTT

abundance: NA
j_gene: TRBJ2-1
v_gene: TRBV4-1
d_gene: TRBD1
CDR3aa: CASSQGQGEFTNEQFF
CDR3nt: TGCGCCAGCAGCCAAGGACAGGGCGAATTCACAAATGAGCAGTTCTTC

abundance: NA
j_gene: TRBJ2-7
v_gene: TRBV6-5
d_gene: NA
CDR3aa: CASKRETTYEQYF
CDR3nt: TGTGCCAGCAAACGGGAGACTACCTACGAGCAGTACTTC

abundance: few
j_gene: TRBJ1-2
v_gene: TRBV5-6
d_gene: NA
CDR3aa: CASSSGGAGGYGYTF
CDR3nt: TGTGCCAGCAGCTCTGGTGGGGCCGGCGGCTATGGCTACACCTTC

abundance: once
j_gene: TRBJ2-7
v_gene: TRBV11-2
d_gene: TRBD1
CDR3aa: CASTRWTGGPYEQYF
CDR3nt: TGTGCCAGCACCCGGTGGACAGGGGGACCCTACGAGCAGTACTTC